This T cell receptor beta chain was obtained from a study of T cells in Graves' hyperthyroidism and ophthalmopathy. J lost 6 bases, V lost 6 bases, and 11 bases had no gene match. This CDR3 comprises 14 residues. Broader study findings: The blood repertoire included most of the expanded thyroid clonotypes above 0.001. A model built on 13 V-J features separated ophthalmopathy from stable hyperthyroidism.

Amplification of TCR beta CDR3 regions used RNA as the template. Using the HTBI primer set, a first-round RT-PCR was run on the TCR CDR3. TCRdb re-called the multiplex PCR reads through MiXCR, storing one row per CDR3 protein. Of more than 500,000 distinct CDR3 sequences in the sample, about half were seen once. This clonotype has a count of ten or more. Its antigen is unknown. Criteria for exclusion of patients were uncontrolled infection, other autoimmune disease, pregnancy or lactation. This TCR was recovered from an adult woman with Graves' disease, either hyperthyroidism or ophthalmopathy (not recorded which). This sequence joins TRBV12-3 or TRBV12-4 and TRBJ2-7, with TRBD1 matching over 7 bases. Specimen: peripheral blood or thyroid tissue (not recorded which). CDR3 in amino acids: CASSRRGQAGEQYF. Here the CDR3 DNA reads TGTGCCAGCAGCCGACGCGGACAGGCGGGCGAGCAGTACTTC.